The 5 T cell receptor beta chains in this list originate from one sample, sequenced in a study of blood T cell repertoires in COVID-19. TCRdb keeps only in-frame clones here, not all; method: immunoSEQ multiplex PCR. Of about 170,000 clones listed, more than 70% are singletons. Material for sequencing was peripheral blood. The origin of the receptors is a man in his forties or fifties who had recovered from COVID-19.

The chain employs TRBV27 and TRBJ2-6, with D unresolved. V lost 6 bases to trimming and J lost 0 bases, with 6 bases between them. Germline assignment: CDR1 MNHEY and CDR2 SMNVEV (reference sequence). The CDR3 contains 14 residues. The CDR3 nucleotides read TGTGCCAGCAGCCCCAACTCTGGGGCCAACGTCCTGACTTTC. Translated, it gives CASSPNSGANVLTF.

The chain employs TRBV21-1 and TRBJ2-1; the D call in the table, TRBD1, was not verified against the DNA. TRBV21-1 is assigned pseudogene status. The CDR3 consists of 18 residues. The DNA for the CDR3 is TGTGCCAGCAGCACCGGGACAGGGCCCCCGATGGGTCTCAATGAGCAGTTCTTC. Its translation: CASSTGTGPPMGLNEQFF.

V usage is TRBV11-1 and J usage is TRBJ2-5, with TRBD1 matching over 11 bases. This CDR3 has 15 residues. Trimming removed 6 bases from V and 3 bases from J; junction bases left unmatched: 6. CDR1 and CDR2 from the germline V gene are SGHAT and FQDESV (reference sequence). The CDR3 reads CASSSGQGVKETQYF. CDR3 in DNA: TGTGCCAGCAGTTCGGGACAGGGGGTAAAAGAGACCCAGTACTTC.

This clone was counted between two and nine times. V usage is TRBV5-5 and J usage is TRBJ2-5, with D unresolved. Germline V gene data show CDR1 as SGHKS and CDR2 as YYEKEE (reference sequence). This CDR3 has 13 amino acids. V was cut by 1 base and J by 1 base, with 5 bases left in between. The CDR3 DNA reads TGTGCCAGCAGCTTGTCAGTCCAAGAGACCCAGTACTTC. It is translated as CASSLSVQETQYF.

The V and J genes are TRBV7-9 and TRBJ2-3; 9 bases align to TRBD2. Trimming removed 2 bases from V and 3 bases from J; junction bases left unmatched: 6. The length of the CDR3 is 16 residues. CDR1 and CDR2 from the germline V gene are SEHNR and FQNEAQ (reference sequence). The CDR3 DNA follows: TGTGCCAGCAGCTTAATAGCGGGAGTTAGGACAGATACGCAGTATTTT. Translating gives CASSLIAGVRTDTQYF.